Following are 27 T cell receptor beta chains from one sample sequenced in a study of cytomegalovirus exposure and HLA in healthy donors. PCR used 60 Vbeta primers and 13 Jbeta primers. The protocol was immunoSEQ multiplex PCR, while the TCRdb copy is restricted to in-frame clones and leaves out a portion. The profile shows roughly 150,000 clones, 80% to 85% of them singletons. Sequencing input: PBMCs. These receptors were obtained from a male donor in good health and CMV-seronegative.

The table lists this clone with a few counts. The V and J genes are TRBV28 and TRBJ1-2; no clear D. CDR3 length: 12 residues. V was shortened by 2 bases and J by 8 bases, with 9 bases between the two germline ends. The germline CDR1 and CDR2 sequences are MDHEN and SYDVKM. CDR3 nucleotides: TGTGCCAGCAGTTTAAAGCGATACGGCTACACCTTC. Its protein is CASSLKRYGYTF.

This sequence joins TRBV7-2 and TRBJ1-2, with 8 bases that match TRBD1. The CDR3 consists of 15 residues. The V gene's germline CDR1 is SGHTA and CDR2 FQGNSA. V shed 5 bases, J shed 2 bases, and the junction held 7 bases outside the gene matches. The CDR3 reads CASSRAGTGNYGYTF. As DNA, the CDR3 is TGTGCCAGCAGCCGTGCCGGGACAGGAAACTATGGCTACACCTTC. The full variable domain, completed using reference TRBV7-2 and TRBJ1-2, is GAGVSQSPSNKVTEKGKDVELRCDPISGHTALYWYRQSLGQGLEFLIYFQGNSAPDKSGLPSDRFSAERTGGSVSTLTIQRTQQEDSAVYLCASSRAGTGNYGYTFGSGTRLTVV.

This rearrangement joins TRBV2 to TRBJ2-1, with 10 bases fitting TRBD2. The length of the CDR3 is 14 residues. From germline, CDR1 is SNHLY and CDR2 FYNNEI. V was clipped by 2 bases and J by 6 bases; unmatched bases: 1. In DNA form, the CDR3 reads TGTGCCAGCAGTGAATCTAGCGGGGGCAATGAGCAGTTCTTC. Protein sequence: CASSESSGGNEQFF.

The genes are TRBV30 and TRBJ2-1, with TRBD2 identical over 9 bases. The germline V gene has CDR1 GTSNPN and CDR2 SVGIG (reference sequence). CDR3 length: 14 amino acids. The V segment lost 5 bases and the J segment 4 bases; nucleotides outside the gene matches: 6. The DNA for the CDR3 is TGTGCCTGGGATAGCGGGGGTGGTTACAATGAGCAGTTCTTC. It yields the protein CAWDSGGGYNEQFF.

The chain uses TRBV5-1 and TRBJ2-6; 11 positions match TRBD1. The germline V gene encodes CDR1 SGHRS and CDR2 YFSETQ. The CDR3 runs to 18 residues. Trimming cost V 4 bases and J 4 bases; bases outside gene matches: 10. The CDR3 sequence: CASSPGTGGALGANVLTF. The CDR3 DNA reads TGCGCCAGCAGCCCAGGGACAGGGGGAGCCTTAGGGGCCAACGTCCTGACTTTC. The complete variable domain, with remaining parts taken from reference TRBV5-1 and TRBJ2-6, reads KAGVTQTPRYLIKTRGQQVTLSCSPISGHRSVSWYQQTPGQGLQFLFEYFSETQRNKGNFPGRFSGRQFSNSRSEMNVSTLELGDSALYLCASSPGTGGALGANVLTFGAGSRLTVL.

The chain joins TRBV29-1 to TRBJ2-3; 10 nucleotides match TRBD1. The germline CDR1 and CDR2 sequences are SQVTM and ANQGSEA. Trimming took 7 bases from V and 8 from J; bases not matched to a gene: 12. The length of the CDR3 is 14 residues. The CDR3 coding sequence is TGCAGCGGATCACCTGGACAGGGGGGGCGTACGCAGTATTTT. Amino acids: CSGSPGQGGRTQYF.

This clone has only a few counts. The CDR3 reads CASSLSGTGRRTEAFF. For the CDR3, the DNA is TGTGCCAGCAGTTTATCCGGGACAGGGCGACGTACTGAAGCTTTCTTT. V gene TRBV28 combines with J gene TRBJ1-1; 9 nucleotides align to TRBD1. CDR3 length: 16 amino acids. Per the germline V gene, CDR1 is MDHEN and CDR2 is SYDVKM. The trim removed 1 base at V and 5 bases at J, leaving 8 bases unmatched.

This clone was seen only a few times. The chain carries TRBV7-8 and TRBJ2-1; D not certain. V gave up 5 bases and J gave up 15 bases, with 8 bases separating them. The CDR3 loop spans 9 amino acids. The germline gives CDR1 SGHVS, CDR2 FQNEAQ. DNA of the CDR3: TGTGCCAGCAGCCCAAACACGTTCTTC. Protein sequence: CASSPNTFF.

The chain is built from TRBV29-1 and TRBJ1-2; tentatively, D is TRBD1 (6 bases). Germline V gene lookup returns CDR1 SQVTM and CDR2 ANQGSEA. This CDR3 has 11 amino acids. V was clipped by 6 bases and J by 9 bases, with 14 bases between them. CDR3 residues: CSVRGSDSYTF. The CDR3 coding sequence is TGCAGCGTCAGGGGATCAGATAGCTACACCTTC.

This chain uses TRBV19 with TRBJ1-6; possibly TRBD1 for D (5 bases). From germline, CDR1 is LNHDA and CDR2 SQIVND (reference sequence). The CDR3 loop spans 14 amino acids. The V gene lost 5 bases and the J gene lost 8 bases, with 13 bases spanning the gap. Here the CDR3 DNA reads TGTGCCAGTAGTCTCAGGGTTGGCGATTCACCCCTCCACTTT. This sequence encodes CASSLRVGDSPLHF.

This rearrangement joins TRBV30 to TRBJ1-4; 9 nucleotides agree with TRBD1. Germline trimming cut 5 bases from V and 8 bases from J; bases unmatched to any gene: 6. Germline assignment: CDR1 GTSNPN and CDR2 SVGIG (reference sequence). This CDR3 is built from 13 residues. This chain's CDR3 is CAWGGTGREKLFF. The CDR3 DNA follows: TGTGCCTGGGGAGGGACAGGGAGAGAAAAACTGTTTTTT.

This clone was detected only a few times. The genes are TRBV5-6 and TRBJ2-5; 14 bases align to TRBD2. The CDR3 is 16 residues long. Germline CDR1 is SGHDT and CDR2 is YYEEEE. Unmatched junction bases numbered 3, after V lost 3 bases and J lost 2 bases. The CDR3 loop is CASSSGTSGSQETQYF. CDR3 coding DNA: TGTGCCAGCAGCTCCGGGACTAGCGGGAGTCAAGAGACCCAGTACTTC.

The V call is TRBV9, the J call TRBJ1-6, with no clear D. CDR3 length equals 16 residues. Germline V CDR1 and CDR2: SGDLS, YYNGEE. With 0 bases removed from V and 1 base from J, the gap between germline ends came to 8 bases. The CDR3 DNA sequence: TGTGCCAGCAGCGTAGGACTGAGATCCTATAATTCACCCCTCCACTTT. Its protein product is CASSVGLRSYNSPLHF.

The chain recombines TRBV11-2 with TRBJ1-1; a weak D match, TRBD1 (5 bases). The V end was cut by 0 bases, the J end by 0 bases, with 8 bases between. This CDR3 is built from 15 residues. From germline, CDR1 is SGHAT and CDR2 FQNNGV. The CDR3 region has the DNA TGTGCCAGCAGCTTAGAGGCAGGGATGAACACTGAAGCTTTCTTT. It is translated as CASSLEAGMNTEAFF.

The chain carries TRBV6-1 and TRBJ1-3; 8 bases fit TRBD1. The J segment lost 0 bases and the V segment lost 4 bases, leaving 8 bases of the junction unmatched. The CDR3 totals 17 residues. Germline V gene data show CDR1 as MNHNS and CDR2 as SASEGT. Written as DNA, the CDR3 is TGTGCCAGCAGTGTATGGGGACAGGCGAACTCTGGAAACACCATATATTTT. Its protein product is CASSVWGQANSGNTIYF.

The chain carries TRBV5-1 and TRBJ2-1, with 7 nucleotides matching TRBD2. The germline gives CDR1 SGHRS, CDR2 YFSETQ. Trimming took 3 bases from V and 6 from J; bases not matched to a gene: 9. The CDR3 is 15 amino acids. This CDR3 reads CASSWSGAASNEQFF. The CDR3 DNA sequence: TGCGCCAGCAGCTGGAGCGGGGCGGCGAGCAATGAGCAGTTCTTC.

The chain recombines TRBV10-3 with TRBJ2-1; 7 bases are shared with TRBD2. The length of the CDR3 is 16 residues. J gave up 2 bases and V 0 bases, and 4 bases lay outside the gene matches. Germline V CDR1 and CDR2: ENHRY, SYGVKD. The DNA of the CDR3 is TGTGCCATCAGTGAGTCGATGGCGGGGGCCTACAATGAGCAGTTCTTC. Translated, it gives CAISESMAGAYNEQFF.

This chain connects TRBV7-8 to TRBJ1-1; perhaps TRBD1 as D (5 bases). V was pared by 9 bases and J by 3 bases, with 20 bases between. There are 15 residues in the CDR3. Germline CDR1 SGHVS, CDR2 FQNEAQ. This CDR3 is CASNQGLALDTEAFF. In DNA form, the CDR3 reads TGTGCCAGTAACCAGGGATTGGCGTTGGACACTGAAGCTTTCTTT.

CDR3 in amino acids: CASSSTGGTGTEAFF. The CDR3 DNA reads TGCGCCAGCAGCTCGACGGGGGGCACAGGCACTGAAGCTTTCTTT. The J gene is TRBJ1-1, the V gene TRBV5-1; D possibly corresponds to TRBD1 (6 bases). V was cut by 3 bases and J by 4 bases, with 16 bases left in between. The CDR3 has 15 residues. The germline gives CDR1 SGHRS, CDR2 YFSETQ.

The chain carries TRBV6-5 and TRBJ1-6; D gene uncertain. The CDR3 covers 14 residues. Trimming removed 2 bases at V and 8 bases at J, with 10 bases between. Germline lookup yields CDR1 MNHEY and CDR2 SVGAGI. Written as DNA, the CDR3 is TGTGCCAGCAGTTACCGAGGGTTTGATTCACCCCTCCACTTT. Translating gives CASSYRGFDSPLHF.

This clone was detected only once. The chain recombines TRBV15 with TRBJ2-5; 7 nucleotides align to TRBD1. Unmatched junction bases numbered 2, after V lost 1 base and J lost 3 bases. The CDR3 length is 14 residues. Germline V gene data show CDR1 as LNHNV and CDR2 as YYDKDF (reference sequence). CDR3 amino acids: CATSRGGTEETQYF. The CDR3 region has the DNA TGTGCCACCAGCAGAGGAGGGACAGAAGAGACCCAGTACTTC.

A word on this clone: The junction differs from germline at one of its ends, possibly a read error. The V and J genes are TRBV6-1 and TRBJ2-7; TRBD1 might be the D (6 bases). The CDR3 is 14 amino acids. Germline CDR1 and CDR2: MNHNS and SASEGT. The chain's CDR3 is CASTEDRLYYEQYF. CDR3 nucleotides: TGTGCCAGCACTGAAGACAGGCTCTACTACGAGCAGTACTTC.

V usage is TRBV6-5 and J usage is TRBJ1-2; 8 bases map to TRBD1. The CDR3 contains 15 residues. Losses at the gene ends were 0 bases for V and 3 bases for J; bases not matched to a gene: 3. CDR1 is MNHEY and CDR2 is SVGAGI in the germline V gene. CDR3 sequence: CASSYSPGGDYGYTF. In DNA form, the CDR3 reads TGTGCCAGCAGTTACTCCCCAGGGGGCGACTATGGCTACACCTTC.

The chain combines TRBV28 with TRBJ1-5; D is unclear. The V gene lost 1 base and the J gene lost 5 bases, with 9 bases spanning the gap. The CDR3 is 14 amino acids. CDR1 is MDHEN, CDR2 SYDVKM, per germline. The CDR3 loop reads CASSLLGGHQPQHF. CDR3 sequence (DNA): TGTGCCAGCAGTTTATTAGGAGGGCATCAGCCCCAGCATTTT.

The chain couples TRBV5-4 to TRBJ2-5; D remains unclear. Germline CDR1 SGHNT, CDR2 YYREEE (reference sequence). The CDR3 spans 14 residues. Trimming stripped 0 bases from V and 0 bases from J, with 6 bases between. As DNA, the CDR3 is TGTGCCAGCAGCTTGGTACCGGACCAAGAGACCCAGTACTTC. It encodes CASSLVPDQETQYF.

This clone appeared a few times. The V gene is TRBV6-5, the J gene TRBJ2-7; maybe TRBD2 (5 bases). V gave up 3 bases and J gave up 4 bases, with 19 bases separating them. Germline V gives CDR1 MNHEY, CDR2 SVGAGI. The CDR3 length is 16 residues. CDR3 sequence: CASSYQVRARVYEQYF. Written as DNA, the CDR3 is TGTGCCAGCAGTTATCAGGTGCGGGCTCGAGTTTACGAGCAGTACTTC.

The chain combines TRBV19 with TRBJ2-2, with D tentatively TRBD1 (5 bases). The CDR3 is 14 residues long. V was shortened by 4 bases and J by 5 bases, with 11 bases between the two germline ends. In germline, CDR1 is LNHDA, CDR2 SQIVND (reference sequence). The CDR3 spells CASSSGAQTGELFF. The CDR3 DNA follows: TGTGCCAGTAGTAGTGGGGCCCAGACCGGGGAGCTGTTTTTT.